These 26 T cell receptor beta chains were all obtained from the same sample, sequenced in a study of T cells after yellow fever vaccination. TCRdb fed the 5' RACE reads into MiXCR, producing one record per CDR3 protein. The table records 450,000 to 550,000 distinct CDR3 sequences, around a fifth of them present only once. The sequences come from PBMCs, collected roughly 20 days after the first yellow fever vaccination. The receptors here all came from a man in his late teens or twenties who received the YFV17D yellow fever vaccine.

The chain combines TRBV11-2 with TRBJ1-2; D may be TRBD1 (5 bases). This CDR3 has 14 residues. The germline gives CDR1 SGHAT, CDR2 FQNNGV. Trimming cost V 5 bases and J 8 bases, with 18 bases left between them. The CDR3 region is CASSLNPGYIGYTF. The CDR3 nucleotides read TGTGCCAGCAGCCTTAACCCAGGGTATATAGGCTACACCTTC.

The chain uses TRBV19 and TRBJ2-5, with 9 bases that match TRBD2. The germline CDR1 and CDR2 sequences are LNHDA and SQIVND (reference sequence). The V segment lost 3 bases and the J segment 5 bases; nucleotides outside the gene matches: 1. The CDR3 totals 13 residues. The CDR3 region is CASSMSGRETQYF. The CDR3 DNA reads TGTGCCAGTAGTATGAGCGGGAGGGAGACCCAGTACTTC.

This clonotype was seen many times. This chain joins TRBV5-1 and TRBJ2-1; the D is unclear. V was pared by 3 bases and J by 4 bases, with 8 bases between. Germline CDR1 and CDR2: SGHRS and YFSETQ. The CDR3 is 13 amino acids. CDR3 sequence reads: CASSYAGYNEQFF. DNA for the CDR3: TGCGCCAGCAGCTATGCAGGATACAATGAGCAGTTCTTC.

In this sample, this clonotype turned up a few times. V and J are TRBV3-1 and TRBJ1-6, with D unclear. The CDR3 totals 18 residues. V was trimmed by 3 bases and J by 1 base, leaving 16 bases between them. The germline V gene has CDR1 LGHDT and CDR2 YNNKEL (reference sequence). The CDR3 DNA is TGTGCCAGCAGCCACGAGTGGGCACGAGGATCCTATAATTCACCCCTCCACTTT. Residues: CASSHEWARGSYNSPLHF.

The chain recombines TRBV12-3 or TRBV12-4 with TRBJ1-6, with no clear D. This CDR3 region has 16 residues. V was pared by 3 bases and J by 6 bases, with 15 bases between. CDR3 bases: TGTGCCAGCAGTTTTCACGGACGGGGTGGTAATTCACCCCTCCACTTT. It is translated as CASSFHGRGGNSPLHF.

The chain links TRBV5-1 to TRBJ2-7; TRBD1 agrees at 7 bases. The germline V gene has CDR1 SGHRS and CDR2 YFSETQ. Trimming removed 7 bases from V and 5 bases from J; junction bases left unmatched: 15. The CDR3 sequence is 15 residues long. DNA for the CDR3: TGCGCCAGCTGCTATACCGCGGCAGGGGGAGACGAGCAGTACTTC. This codes for CASCYTAAGGDEQYF.

Many counts were recorded for this clonotype. The chain has TRBV7-9 and TRBJ2-1; D might be TRBD1 (7 bases). Germline CDR1 SEHNR, CDR2 FQNEAQ (reference sequence). The CDR3 has 13 residues. The V end lost 3 bases, the J end lost 8 bases, and 11 bases lay between the germline ends. CDR3 nucleotides: TGTGCCAGCAGCTTGGCAGGGGGGCATGAGCAGTTCTTC. The encoded protein is CASSLAGGHEQFF.

This clonotype has ten or more counts. V gene TRBV6-1 combines with J gene TRBJ2-1; D gene unclear. Germline V CDR1 and CDR2: MNHNS, SASEGT. This CDR3 is built from 15 residues. The V gene lost 5 bases and the J gene lost 0 bases, with 11 bases spanning the gap. The CDR3 sequence: CASSPPGSSYNEQFF. The DNA for the CDR3 is TGTGCCAGCAGTCCCCCGGGTAGCTCCTACAATGAGCAGTTCTTC.

This clonotype appeared a few times. CDR3 in DNA: TGTGCCAGCAGTTTACAGATAGATACGCAGTATTTT. Translating gives CASSLQIDTQYF. J is TRBJ2-3 and V is TRBV12-3 or TRBV12-4; D ambiguous. The CDR3 totals 12 residues. V was pared by 2 bases and J by 5 bases, with 5 bases between.

This chain connects TRBV5-1 to TRBJ1-1, with D maybe TRBD1 (6 bases). Trimming stripped 2 bases from V and 0 bases from J, with 11 bases between. The CDR3 is made up of 15 amino acids. The germline gives CDR1 SGHRS, CDR2 YFSETQ. This CDR3 is CASSFKGGMNTEAFF. The CDR3 DNA sequence: TGCGCCAGCAGCTTTAAAGGGGGGATGAACACTGAAGCTTTCTTT.

The chain joins TRBV11-2 to TRBJ2-2; no reliable D call. This CDR3 spans 15 amino acids. The germline V gene has CDR1 SGHAT and CDR2 FQNNGV. Trimming left V 7 bases short and J 8 bases short, with 20 bases between. CDR3 DNA sequence: TGTGCCAGCACCTCCCGTGGCTCTTTTAAAGGGGAGCTGTTTTTT. This codes for CASTSRGSFKGELFF.

V is TRBV6-6 and J is TRBJ1-2; D is unclear. Germline CDR1 is MNHNY and CDR2 is SVGAGI (reference sequence). This CDR3 contains 12 residues. Trimming left V 6 bases short and J 8 bases short, with 13 bases between. The CDR3 nucleotides read TGTGCCAGCAGCCAGGAAAGTTCGGGCTACACCTTC. Residues: CASSQESSGYTF.

This clonotype came up a few times. The genes are TRBV5-1 and TRBJ2-7; maybe TRBD2 (6 bases). CDR1 is SGHRS and CDR2 is YFSETQ in the germline V gene. Trimming took off 5 bases at V and 3 bases at J, with 24 bases between the two ends. This CDR3 spans 17 amino acids. CDR3 bases: TGCGCCAGCAGTTCCCAGGGAGGTCGTCAGGCGCACTACGAGCAGTACTTC. It encodes CASSSQGGRQAHYEQYF.

This chain uses TRBV15 with TRBJ2-1; D perhaps matches TRBD1 (6 bases). CDR3 length equals 13 residues. Germline V gene lookup returns CDR1 LNHNV and CDR2 YYDKDF (reference sequence). Trimming removed 5 bases at V and 9 bases at J, with 14 bases between. CDR3 residues: CATSLHRDPEQFF. The DNA of the CDR3 is TGTGCCACCAGCCTTCACAGGGATCCTGAGCAGTTCTTC.

This clonotype was detected a few times. This sequence joins TRBV5-1 and TRBJ2-2, with D unclear. V was trimmed by 2 bases and J by 0 bases, leaving 11 bases between them. Per the germline V gene, CDR1 is SGHRS and CDR2 is YFSETQ. The CDR3 is 16 residues long. CDR3 region: CASSFGLGSNTGELFF. In DNA, the CDR3 is TGCGCCAGCAGCTTTGGCCTCGGGTCGAACACCGGGGAGCTGTTTTTT.

The chain links TRBV10-3 to TRBJ2-3; the D is unclear. The CDR3 sequence is 13 residues long. CDR1 ENHRY and CDR2 SYGVKD come from the germline V gene. V was shortened by 7 bases and J by 0 bases, with 8 bases between the two germline ends. The CDR3 sequence: CAIKAASTDTQYF. CDR3 coding DNA: TGTGCCATCAAGGCGGCTAGCACAGATACGCAGTATTTT.

This clonotype has more than one count but fewer than ten. The chain joins TRBV15 to TRBJ1-2; TRBD1 aligns across 7 bases. Germline V gene data show CDR1 as LNHNV and CDR2 as YYDKDF (reference sequence). The CDR3 is 19 residues long. J lost 4 bases, V lost 0 bases, and 17 bases had no gene match. CDR3 nucleotide sequence: TGTGCCACCAGCAGAGATAGCTACCCAGGGGGTCCTGCCATCTATGGCTACACCTTC. Its translation: CATSRDSYPGGPAIYGYTF.

The chain combines TRBV6-1 with TRBJ1-5; D may be TRBD1 (6 bases). V shed 7 bases and J shed 2 bases, with 21 bases lying between them. The CDR3 contains 17 residues. The V gene's germline CDR1 is MNHNS and CDR2 SASEGT. CDR3 region: CASTGENLRQGNQPQHF. CDR3 in DNA: TGTGCCAGCACGGGGGAAAACCTCAGACAGGGCAATCAGCCCCAGCATTTT.

The chain links TRBV20-1 to TRBJ2-2; no clear D. Trimming pared 3 bases from V and 2 bases from J, leaving 16 bases between. CDR1 and CDR2 from the germline V gene are DFQATT and SNEGSKA (reference sequence). This CDR3 region has 16 residues. The CDR3 DNA follows: TGCAGTGCTAGTCCCCTAGTAGTTATTAACACCGGGGAGCTGTTTTTT. Translated, it gives CSASPLVVINTGELFF.

Only a few counts were recorded for this clonotype. The chain links TRBV7-2 to TRBJ1-2; D is unresolved. V was shortened by 3 bases and J by 5 bases, with 16 bases between the two germline ends. This CDR3 has 15 amino acids. Per the germline V gene, CDR1 is SGHTA and CDR2 is FQGNSA. The CDR3 sequence: CASSFGRMAPYGYTF. Written as DNA, the CDR3 is TGTGCCAGCAGCTTTGGCAGAATGGCACCTTATGGCTACACCTTC.

This clonotype has only a few counts. CDR3 coding DNA: TGTGCCAGCAGCCCTTTCCTCAGGGGTAATGGCTACACCTTC. This gives the protein CASSPFLRGNGYTF. The chain carries TRBV14 and TRBJ1-2, with a weak D call TRBD1 (6 bases). Trimming pared 4 bases from V and 6 bases from J, leaving 15 bases between. Germline V CDR1 and CDR2: SGHDN, FVKESK. The CDR3 extends over 14 amino acids.

This clonotype was detected only a few times. V is TRBV7-2 and J is TRBJ1-4, with 9 bases lining up with TRBD1. Losses at the gene ends were 6 bases for V and 10 bases for J; bases not matched to a gene: 9. The CDR3 length is 14 residues. Germline CDR1 is SGHTA and CDR2 is FQGNSA. The chain's CDR3 is CASRNRGQGGKLFF. The CDR3 bases are TGTGCCAGCAGGAATCGGGGACAGGGTGGAAAACTGTTTTTT.

This clonotype was observed a handful of times. V is TRBV27 and J is TRBJ2-4; tentatively, D is TRBD1 or TRBD2 (5 bases each). Trimming cost V 9 bases and J 0 bases, with 6 bases left between them. Germline V CDR1 and CDR2: MNHEY, SMNVEV (reference sequence). The length of the CDR3 is 12 residues. The CDR3 reads CASGGAKNIQYF. CDR3 nucleotides: TGTGCCAGTGGGGGAGCCAAAAACATTCAGTACTTC.

This clonotype was picked up many times. V is TRBV10-3 and J is TRBJ2-1; 7 nucleotides line up with TRBD1. The CDR3 has 18 amino acids. J was trimmed by 6 bases and V by 5 bases; bases with no gene match: 19. The germline V gene has CDR1 ENHRY and CDR2 SYGVKD. The CDR3 sequence is CAISTHFRGTAGPNEQFF. The CDR3 DNA reads TGTGCCATCAGTACACATTTCCGTGGGACAGCAGGCCCCAATGAGCAGTTCTTC.

The rearrangement uses TRBV6-5 and TRBJ2-7, with 9 bases that match TRBD1. The V gene end was trimmed by 3 bases and the J gene end by 2 bases; junction bases not matched to a gene: 11. From germline, CDR1 is MNHEY and CDR2 SVGAGI. This CDR3 is built from 17 residues. The CDR3 is CASSYGPVTGGAYEQYV. The CDR3 DNA reads TGTGCCAGCAGTTATGGGCCCGTAACAGGGGGCGCCTACGAGCAGTACGTC.

The chain uses TRBV11-2 and TRBJ2-2; 10 bases line up with TRBD2. Losses at the gene ends were 3 bases for V and 4 bases for J; bases not matched to a gene: 14. This CDR3 comprises 19 residues. Germline loops: CDR1 SGHAT, CDR2 FQNNGV. The CDR3 here is CASSFPLVAGGTSTGELFF. In nucleotides, the CDR3 is TGTGCCAGCAGCTTCCCCCTGGTAGCGGGGGGCACGAGCACCGGGGAGCTGTTTTTT.